This T cell receptor beta chain is drawn from a study of Tregs in tolerant kidney transplant recipients. Points from the study as a whole: Activated donor B cell expansion appeared to reveal the most relevant donor-specific TCRbeta repertoire. Biological reproducibility was not directly addressed, but technical replication error appeared minimal.

Clones were sequenced by immunoSEQ multiplex PCR, and TCRdb holds only the in-frame ones, with some missing. The top ten clones hold 0.64% of a sample with roughly 250,000 clones, 80% to 85% of them seen once. Concerning this clone itself: The antigen remains unidentified.

Per the germline V gene, CDR1 is SNHLY and CDR2 is FYNNEI. Trimming took 8 bases from V and 6 from J, leaving 14 bases between them. There are 13 residues in the CDR3. Unstimulated Tregs (CD4+CD25+CD127-) and CD4+CD25- non-Tregs were sorted from PBMCs. The chain uses TRBV2 and TRBJ2-1; D remains unclear. The receptor was derived from a human donor in good health. Material: CD4+ T cells from blood. The CDR3 DNA reads as TGTGCCAGCGGGGTCTTTTGGGGCAATGAGCAGTTCTTC. Amino acid sequence: CASGVFWGNEQFF.